This T cell receptor beta chain was sequenced during a study of spatial heterogeneity in lung cancer. The study, taken as a whole, reports: Expanded intratumoral alpha and beta TCR counts tracked tumor mutation counts.

TCRdb re-called the 5' RACE reads with MiXCR, one entry per CDR3 protein. Among over 8,500 distinct CDR3 sequences listed, approximately 14% were seen once. The time point was: sample taken at primary tumor resection. This clonotype was observed many times. Its antigen is not identified. This beta chain is an off-target read within a library intended for alpha chains, so its frequency means little. Trimming cost V 5 bases and J 2 bases; bases outside gene matches: 16. This CDR3 has 20 amino acids. Germline V gene data show CDR1 as SGHTA and CDR2 as FQGTGA. The chain uses TRBV7-3 and TRBJ2-6, with 9 bases identical to TRBD1. The sequence was obtained from a male donor with early-stage non-small cell lung cancer. The input for sequencing was lung tumor tissue, taken at surgery. The DNA for the CDR3 is TGTGCCAGCAGCCTCACGGGCGGGGGACAGGGAAAAACTGGGGCCAACGTCCTGACTTTC. This translates into CASSLTGGGQGKTGANVLTF. The full variable domain, completed using reference TRBV7-3 and TRBJ2-6, is GAGVSQTPSNKVTEKGKYVELRCDPISGHTALYWYRQSLGQGPEFLIYFQGTGAADDSGLPNDRFFAVRPEGSVSTLKIQRTERGDSAVYLCASSLTGGGQGKTGANVLTFGAGSRLTVL.